This TCR beta chain is from a study of shared clonotypes between healthy human individuals. The study used approximately 90 million PBMCs per unsorted sample for genomic DNA. Study conclusions and caveats: Sequencing depth was expected to affect clonotype sharing among donors.

Method: immunoSEQ multiplex PCR; TCRdb's copy keeps in-frame clones and lacks some. The sample records 450,000 to 600,000 clones, roughly 85% being singletons. Trimming pared 8 bases from V and 0 bases from J, leaving 4 bases between. CDR1 and CDR2 from the germline V gene are SGHAT and FQNNGV. CDR3 length equals 11 residues. This clone was observed a handful of times. Its antigen is undetermined. Sequencing input: PBMCs. The chain has TRBV11-2 and TRBJ1-1; D gene ambiguous. The clonotype was recovered from a woman in her thirties or forties in good health. Some clones in this sample may be carry-over from other donors' samples. The CDR3 loop is CASAMNTEAFF. DNA for the CDR3: TGTGCCAGCGCTATGAACACTGAAGCTTTCTTT.